The T cell receptor beta chain under discussion was sequenced for a study of T cell repertoires in cytomegalovirus infection. The overall study: Based on public TCR beta signatures, there were indications of CMV infection and of a matching HLA type. Overall study findings and caveats: Ex vivo responses were dominated by HLA-C-restricted CMV-specific TCR beta clonotypes. Carriers of CMV plus the relevant HLA were identified by cumulative public TCR beta family frequency.

The CDR3 sequence is 13 residues long. V was clipped by 0 bases and J by 4 bases, with 6 bases between them. Germline V lookup: CDR1 MNHEY, CDR2 SMNVEV (reference sequence). As to this clonotype: As yet, its antigen is unknown.

MiXCR was run by TCRdb on the reads, yielding one entry per CDR3 protein. The repertoire holds about 740,000 distinct CDR3 sequences, with 35% as singletons. Sequencing used PBMCs. The source of this sequence is a human donor in good health (CMV status not recorded). Some clones in this sample may be carry-over from other donors' samples. The rearrangement links TRBV27 to TRBJ2-5; no firm D call. CDR3 loop: CASSLSFRETQYF. Written as DNA, the CDR3 is TGTGCCAGCAGTTTATCGTTCAGAGAGACCCAGTACTTC.